This TCR beta chain was identified during a study of T cell changes during pregnancy in multiple sclerosis. V was clipped by 6 bases and J by 2 bases, with 16 bases between them. The germline V gene encodes CDR1 LNHDA and CDR2 SQIVND (reference sequence). The CDR3 extends over 15 amino acids. The method was immunoSEQ multiplex PCR; TCRdb's version includes in-frame clones alone and lacks a portion of them. Found here are about 50,000 clones, over 85% of them singletons; the top ten hold 0.35% to 0.45%. This rearrangement joins TRBV19 to TRBJ2-5; tentatively, D is TRBD2 (6 bases). The sequenced sample was CD4+ T cells from peripheral blood mononuclear cells, obtained before pregnancy. This clonotype was sampled from a female donor with multiple sclerosis, enrolled in a pregnancy study. CDR3 in amino acids: CASRFGGKGQETQYF. CDR3 bases: TGTGCCAGTAGATTTGGGGGGAAGGGGCAAGAGACCCAGTACTTC.